A selection of T cell receptor beta chains follows, all from one sample in a study of T cells in Graves' hyperthyroidism and ophthalmopathy. Each CDR3 protein is one row after TCRdb ran MiXCR on the multiplex PCR reads. The sample records around 400,000 distinct CDR3 sequences, around a quarter being singletons. Sequenced material: blood. The receptors derive from a man between 50 and 59 years old with Graves' hyperthyroidism. Both conserved end residues are part of each CDR3. The D gene is left open where the match is weak. Only part of the rows carry a size: once, few, many, or a class if the clone is expanded.

CASSTPAGQGAGETQYF	TGTGCCAGTAGTACTCCCGCCGGGCAGGGGGCCGGAGAGACCCAGTACTTC	TRBD1	TRBV19	few	TRBJ2-5
CASSDQVGNTIYF	TGTGCCAGCAGTGACCAGGTGGGAAACACCATATATTTT	NA	TRBV2	NA	TRBJ1-3
CASSPPGLAGTYEQHF	TGTGCCAGCAGCCCTCCGGGACTAGCGGGAACCTACGAGCAGCACTTC	TRBD2	TRBV11-3	few	TRBJ2-7
CASSPGQGYADTQYF	TGTGCCAGCAGCCCGGGACAGGGTTACGCGGATACGCAGTATTTT	TRBD1	TRBV11-1	few	TRBJ2-3
CASSYRAREEQYF	TGCGCCAGCAGCTACCGGGCAAGGGAAGAGCAGTACTTC	NA	TRBV5-1	NA	TRBJ2-7
CASSGKDRDIHEQYF	TGTGCCAGCAGCGGAAAGGACAGGGATATACACGAGCAGTACTTC	TRBD1	TRBV7-9	few	TRBJ2-7
CASAGTSGSNIQYF	TGCGCCAGCGCCGGGACTAGCGGGAGTAACATTCAGTACTTC	TRBD2	TRBV5-1	NA	TRBJ2-4
CSARDGTSYQETQYF	TGCAGTGCTAGAGATGGAACATCGTACCAAGAGACCCAGTACTTC	NA	TRBV20-1	many	TRBJ2-5
CATSDDSTDTQYF	TGTGCCACCAGTGATGACAGCACAGATACGCAGTATTTT	NA	TRBV24-1	NA	TRBJ2-3
CASSEMGQGDYGYTF	TGTGCCAGCAGTGAAATGGGACAGGGAGACTATGGCTACACCTTC	TRBD1	TRBV6-1	few	TRBJ1-2
CASRDPSGSSNEQFF	TGTGCCAGCCGTGATCCTAGCGGGAGTTCCAATGAGCAGTTCTTC	TRBD2	TRBV12-3/TRBV12-4	many	TRBJ2-1
CASKPERSYNEQFF	TGTGCCAGCAAACCGGAGCGCTCCTACAATGAGCAGTTCTTC	NA	TRBV2	many	TRBJ2-1
CASRETSLSAYTF	TGTGCCAGCAGGGAGACGAGTCTATCGGCTTACACCTTC	NA	TRBV6-1	many	TRBJ1-2
CAIRDDSSQPQHF	TGTGCCATCAGGGATGACAGTTCACAGCCCCAGCATTTT	NA	TRBV10-3	NA	TRBJ1-5
CASSLTGTGVYEQYF	TGTGCCAGTAGTTTAACCGGGACAGGGGTGTACGAGCAGTACTTC	TRBD1	TRBV19	NA	TRBJ2-7
CASSQLGGRASYEQYF	TGTGCCAGCAGCCAACTTGGCGGGAGGGCTTCCTACGAGCAGTACTTC	TRBD2	TRBV7-3	many	TRBJ2-7
CASSRGQGNPEQYF	TGTGCCAGCAGCAGGGGACAGGGGAATCCCGAGCAGTACTTC	TRBD1	TRBV28	NA	TRBJ2-7
CASSLRGVQETQYF	TGTGCCAGCAGCTTACGAGGGGTCCAAGAGACCCAGTACTTC	NA	TRBV7-9	few	TRBJ2-5